This T cell receptor (beta chain) was captured by sequencing in a study of blood T cells in healthy people across ages. This clonotype was seen a handful of times. The authors ran a second PCR of roughly 7 to 11 cycles using a sample-barcoded 5' primer and a J-beta primer mix. TCRdb re-called the 5' RACE reads with MiXCR, one entry per CDR3 protein. The sample includes about 780,000 distinct CDR3 sequences, about 42% of them seen just once. The sample was blood. The receptor was derived from a man older than 75 in good health.

The CDR3 protein is CSVDGRGTETQYF. The CDR3 DNA follows: TGCAGCGTTGATGGGCGGGGGACGGAGACCCAGTACTTC. J is TRBJ2-5 and V is TRBV29-1; 7 nucleotides line up with TRBD2. With 3 bases clipped from V and 5 bases from J, the junction kept 6 bases outside the gene matches. CDR3 length: 13 residues. Per germline, CDR1 SQVTM and CDR2 ANQGSEA. Full variable domain (missing parts from reference TRBV29-1 and TRBJ2-5): SAVISQKPSRDICQRGTSLTIQCQVDSQVTMMFWYRQQPGQSLTLIATANQGSEATYESGFVIDKFPISRPNLTFSTLTVSNMSPEDSSIYLCSVDGRGTETQYFGPGTRLLVL.